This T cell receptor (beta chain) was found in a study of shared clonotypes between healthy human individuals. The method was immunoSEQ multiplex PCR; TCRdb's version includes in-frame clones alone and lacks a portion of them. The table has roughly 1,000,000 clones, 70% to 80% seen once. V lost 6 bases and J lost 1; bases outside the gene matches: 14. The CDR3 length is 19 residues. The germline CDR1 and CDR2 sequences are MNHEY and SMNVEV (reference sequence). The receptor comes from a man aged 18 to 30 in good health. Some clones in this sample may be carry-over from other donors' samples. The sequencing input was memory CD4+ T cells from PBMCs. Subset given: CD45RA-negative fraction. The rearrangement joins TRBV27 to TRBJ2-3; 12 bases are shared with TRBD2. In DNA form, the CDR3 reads TGTGCCAGCAGCACAGGGGGGCTAGCGGGAGGGCCGCGCACAGATACGCAGTATTTT. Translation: CASSTGGLAGGPRTDTQYF.